The clone carrying this T cell receptor (beta chain) occurred a few times. Its antigen is as yet unknown. These data come from a study of T cells in Graves' hyperthyroidism and ophthalmopathy. Trimming took 7 bases from V and 5 from J, leaving 14 bases between them. Germline CDR1 reads PRHDT; CDR2 reads FYEKMQ (reference sequence). The CDR3 runs 13 residues. Study-level results: Blood held most thyroid clonotypes expanded above 0.001 frequency. Before onset, ophthalmopathy was predicted by the model a median 6.5 months earlier.

Authors of the study amplified TCR beta CDR3 regions from RNA transcripts. Researchers ran a first-round RT-PCR on the TCR CDR3 using the HTBI primer set. One entry per CDR3 protein results from TCRdb running MiXCR on the multiplex PCR reads. The repertoire holds a few hundred thousand distinct CDR3 sequences, approximately 20% seen once, with approximately 60% in the top ten. Reasons for excluding patients were uncontrolled infection, other autoimmune disease, pregnancy or lactation. The sequence was obtained from a man under 40 with Graves' ophthalmopathy. Material: blood. The rearrangement uses TRBV13 and TRBJ1-1; TRBD1 might be the D (5 bases). This CDR3 is CASIHEGETEAFF. DNA of the CDR3: TGTGCCAGCATTCACGAAGGGGAGACTGAAGCTTTCTTT.